This is a list of T cell receptor beta chains from one sample in a study of cytomegalovirus exposure and HLA in healthy donors. The protocol was immunoSEQ multiplex PCR, while the TCRdb copy is restricted to in-frame clones and leaves out a portion. The sample shows some 200,000 clones, approximately 79% of them seen only once. Input material: PBMCs. The receptors here all came from a girl aged 10-17 years in good health and CMV-seropositive. CDR3s include the opening cysteine and the closing phenylalanine or tryptophan. The D gene is left open where the match is weak. Where a row states a size, it is once, few, many or the class of an expanded clone; other rows omit it.

V gene,D gene,J gene,clone size,CDR3 DNA,CDR3 protein
TRBV6-1,TRBD2,TRBJ2-7,NA,TGTGCCAGCAGTGAATTTTTATCGACTAGCGGGGGGGCGGGCGAGCAGTACTTC,CASSEFLSTSGGAGEQYF
TRBV30,NA,TRBJ1-2,NA,TGTGCCTGGAGTGTACAGGGTCCAGGCTACACCTTC,CAWSVQGPGYTF
TRBV18,TRBD2,TRBJ2-6,NA,TGTGCCAGCTCACCAACCGGGGGGGTGATAAGCTCTGGGGCCAACGTCCTGACTTTC,CASSPTGGVISSGANVLTF
TRBV15,TRBD2,TRBJ2-3,NA,TGTGCCACCAGCAGACTAGCGGGGACCACAGATACGCAGTATTTT,CATSRLAGTTDTQYF
TRBV7-2,TRBD2,TRBJ2-7,NA,TGTGCCAGCAGCTTCAGGGAGGGCGGGGGTTACGAGCAGTACTTC,CASSFREGGGYEQYF
TRBV29-1,NA,TRBJ2-3,few,TGCAGCGTTGGGAGGCTTTCAGATACGCAGTATTTT,CSVGRLSDTQYF
TRBV4-3,NA,TRBJ2-3,many,TGCGCCAGCAGCCAAACTGCGGTCCTGGGGCGTGATACGCAGTATTTT,CASSQTAVLGRDTQYF
TRBV5-6,NA,TRBJ2-5,NA,TGTGCCAGCAGCCACCCAACAGGGCAAGAGACCCAGTACTTC,CASSHPTGQETQYF
TRBV7-9,NA,TRBJ2-6,NA,TGTGCCAGCAGCTTAGTACGGGGTCCGGTGGACGGGGCCAACGTCCTGACTTTC,CASSLVRGPVDGANVLTF
TRBV6-5,NA,TRBJ2-7,NA,TGTGCCAGCAGCCGCCCCGGACAGATTAACTACGAGCAGTACTTC,CASSRPGQINYEQYF
TRBV10-1,TRBD2,TRBJ2-2,NA,TGCGCCAGCAGTGAGGTAGCGGGGTACGGGGAGCTGTTTTTT,CASSEVAGYGELFF
TRBV2,TRBD2,TRBJ2-3,once,TGTGCCAGCAAATTGACTAGCGGGGACACAGATACGCAGTATTTT,CASKLTSGDTDTQYF
TRBV2,TRBD2,TRBJ2-2,NA,TGTGCCAGCAGGCAGCTCCTAGCGGCGGACACCGGGGAGCTGTTTTTT,CASRQLLAADTGELFF
TRBV5-4,TRBD1,TRBJ2-4,NA,TGTGCCAGCAACACATGGGAATCCACAGGGGAAGCCAAAAACATTCAGTACTTC,CASNTWESTGEAKNIQYF
TRBV7-2,NA,TRBJ2-1,NA,TGTGCCAGCAGCTTAGCGGGAGCCTACAATGAGCAGTTCTTC,CASSLAGAYNEQFF
TRBV10-1,TRBD1,TRBJ1-2,few,TGCGCCAGCAGAGCGACAGGGAAAAACTATGGCTACACCTTC,CASRATGKNYGYTF
TRBV18,TRBD1,TRBJ2-5,NA,TGTGCCAGCTCACCGCCCATCAACCGGGACAGGGGGCAAGAGACCCAGTACTTC,CASSPPINRDRGQETQYF
TRBV11-2,NA,TRBJ2-2,NA,TGTGCCAGCAGCTCCGCCGGGGAGCTGTTTTTT,CASSSAGELFF
TRBV4-3,NA,TRBJ2-3,NA,TGCGCCAGCAGCCAAGATCGGGGCACAGATACGCAGTATTTT,CASSQDRGTDTQYF
TRBV10-3,NA,TRBJ1-1,NA,TGTGCCACCTCCCGCGCGGGGGATTTGAACACTGAAGCTTTCTTT,CATSRAGDLNTEAFF
TRBV11-2,NA,TRBJ2-7,NA,TGTGCCAGCAGCTTAGAGGCGAGGGACGAGCAGTACTTC,CASSLEARDEQYF
TRBV5-1,TRBD1,TRBJ2-5,NA,TGCGCCAGCAGCTTGAGGGGACAGCAAGAGACCCAGTACTTC,CASSLRGQQETQYF